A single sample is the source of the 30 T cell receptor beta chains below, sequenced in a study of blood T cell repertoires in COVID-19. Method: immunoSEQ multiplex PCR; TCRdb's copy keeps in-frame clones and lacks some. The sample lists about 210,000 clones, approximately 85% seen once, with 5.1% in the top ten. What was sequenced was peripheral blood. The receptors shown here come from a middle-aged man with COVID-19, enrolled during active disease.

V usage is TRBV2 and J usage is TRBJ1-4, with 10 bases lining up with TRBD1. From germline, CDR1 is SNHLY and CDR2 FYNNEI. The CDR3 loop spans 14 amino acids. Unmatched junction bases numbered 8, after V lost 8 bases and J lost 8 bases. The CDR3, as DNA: TGTGCCAGCGGGAGACAGGGGGCTAGAGAAAAACTGTTTTTT. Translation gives CASGRQGAREKLFF.

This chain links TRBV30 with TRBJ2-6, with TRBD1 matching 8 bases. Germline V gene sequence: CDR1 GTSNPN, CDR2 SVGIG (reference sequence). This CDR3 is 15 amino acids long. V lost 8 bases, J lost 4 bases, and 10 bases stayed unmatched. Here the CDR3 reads CAGRDRYPGANVLTF. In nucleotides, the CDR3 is TGTGCCGGACGGGACAGGTACCCCGGGGCCAACGTCCTGACTTTC.

The CDR3 region is CASSSLTSGGEQYF. In DNA, the CDR3 is TGCGCCAGCAGCTCCCTCACTAGCGGGGGGGAGCAGTACTTC. The gene calls are TRBV5-1 and TRBJ2-7; TRBD2 agrees at 12 bases. The CDR3 consists of 14 residues. V gave up 3 bases and J gave up 7 bases; unmatched junction bases: 5. Germline V gene lookup returns CDR1 SGHRS and CDR2 YFSETQ.

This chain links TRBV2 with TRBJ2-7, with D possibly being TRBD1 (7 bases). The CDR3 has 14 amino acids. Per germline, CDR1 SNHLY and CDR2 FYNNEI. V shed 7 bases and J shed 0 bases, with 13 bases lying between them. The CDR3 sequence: CASTRGRSSYEQYF. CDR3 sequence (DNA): TGTGCCAGCACCAGGGGGAGGAGCTCCTACGAGCAGTACTTC.

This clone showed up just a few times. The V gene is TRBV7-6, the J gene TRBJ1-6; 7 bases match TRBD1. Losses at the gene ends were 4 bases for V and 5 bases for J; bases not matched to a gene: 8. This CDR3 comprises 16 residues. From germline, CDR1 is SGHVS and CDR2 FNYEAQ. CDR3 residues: CASSSRYRGNNSPLHF. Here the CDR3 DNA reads TGTGCCAGCAGCTCCCGTTACAGGGGCAATAATTCACCCCTCCACTTT.

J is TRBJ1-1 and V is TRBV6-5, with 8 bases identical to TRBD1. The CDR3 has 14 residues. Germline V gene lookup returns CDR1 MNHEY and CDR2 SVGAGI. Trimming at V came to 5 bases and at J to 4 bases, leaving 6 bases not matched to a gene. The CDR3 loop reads CASSQTGAATEAFF. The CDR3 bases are TGTGCCAGCAGTCAGACAGGGGCGGCCACTGAAGCTTTCTTT.

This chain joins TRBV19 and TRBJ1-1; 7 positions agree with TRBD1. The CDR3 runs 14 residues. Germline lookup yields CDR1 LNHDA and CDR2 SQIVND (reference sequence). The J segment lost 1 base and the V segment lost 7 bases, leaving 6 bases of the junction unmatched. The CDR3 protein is CASKKAGGNTEAFF. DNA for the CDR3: TGTGCCAGTAAAAAGGCAGGGGGGAACACTGAAGCTTTCTTT.

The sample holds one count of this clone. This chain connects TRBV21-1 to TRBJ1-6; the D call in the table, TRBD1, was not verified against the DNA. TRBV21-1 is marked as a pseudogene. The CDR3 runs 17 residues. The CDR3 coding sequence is TGTGCCAGCAGCGAGCCCCGGGACAGGGCCGGTAATTCACCCCTCCACTTT. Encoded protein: CASSEPRDRAGNSPLHF.

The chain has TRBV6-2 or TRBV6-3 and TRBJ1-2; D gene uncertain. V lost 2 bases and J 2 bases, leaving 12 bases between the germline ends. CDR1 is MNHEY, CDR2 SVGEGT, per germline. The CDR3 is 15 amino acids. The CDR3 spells CASSYPVEENYGYTF. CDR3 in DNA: TGTGCCAGCAGTTACCCTGTTGAGGAGAACTATGGCTACACCTTC.

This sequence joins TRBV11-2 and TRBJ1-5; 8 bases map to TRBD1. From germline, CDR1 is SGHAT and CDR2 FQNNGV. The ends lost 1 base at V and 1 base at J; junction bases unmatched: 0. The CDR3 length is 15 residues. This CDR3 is CASSLGTGSNQPQHF. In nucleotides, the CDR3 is TGTGCCAGCAGCTTAGGGACAGGGAGCAATCAGCCCCAGCATTTT.

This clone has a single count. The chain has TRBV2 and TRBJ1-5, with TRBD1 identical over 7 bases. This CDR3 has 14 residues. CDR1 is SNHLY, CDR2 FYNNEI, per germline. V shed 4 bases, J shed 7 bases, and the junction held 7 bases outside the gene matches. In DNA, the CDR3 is TGTGCCAGCAGTGGTCGGGAGGGGGCGCAGCCCCAGCATTTT. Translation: CASSGREGAQPQHF. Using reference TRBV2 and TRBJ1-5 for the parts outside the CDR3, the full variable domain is EPEVTQTPSHQVTQMGQEVILRCVPISNHLYFYWYRQILGQKVEFLVSFYNNEISEKSEIFDDQFSVERPDGSNFTLKIRSTKLEDSAMYFCASSGREGAQPQHFGDGTRLSIL.

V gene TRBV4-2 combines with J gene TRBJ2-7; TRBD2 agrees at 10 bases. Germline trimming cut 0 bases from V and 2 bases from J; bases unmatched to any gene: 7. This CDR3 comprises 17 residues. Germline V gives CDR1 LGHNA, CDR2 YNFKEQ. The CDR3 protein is CASSQEAQRGGTYEQYF. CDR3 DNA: TGTGCCAGCAGCCAAGAAGCACAGCGGGGGGGAACCTACGAGCAGTACTTC.

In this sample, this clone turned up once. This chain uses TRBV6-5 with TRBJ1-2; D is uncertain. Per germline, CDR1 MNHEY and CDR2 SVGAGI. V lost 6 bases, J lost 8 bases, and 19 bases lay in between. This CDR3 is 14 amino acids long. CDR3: CASRVTGSLAGYTF. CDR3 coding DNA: TGTGCCAGCAGAGTAACCGGGTCCCTAGCCGGCTACACCTTC.

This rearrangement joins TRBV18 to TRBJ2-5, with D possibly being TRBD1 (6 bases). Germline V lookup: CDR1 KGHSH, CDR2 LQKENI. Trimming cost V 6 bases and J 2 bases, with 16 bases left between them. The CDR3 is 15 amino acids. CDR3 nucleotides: TGTGCCAGCTCCAAGGGAACAGGGTTTCAAGAGACCCAGTACTTC. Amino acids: CASSKGTGFQETQYF.

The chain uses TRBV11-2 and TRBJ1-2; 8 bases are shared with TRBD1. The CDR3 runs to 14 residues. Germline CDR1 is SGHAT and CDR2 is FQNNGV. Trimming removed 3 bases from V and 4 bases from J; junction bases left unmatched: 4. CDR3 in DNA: TGTGCCAGCAGCTTCTCACAGGGGGGCTATGGCTACACCTTC. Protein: CASSFSQGGYGYTF.

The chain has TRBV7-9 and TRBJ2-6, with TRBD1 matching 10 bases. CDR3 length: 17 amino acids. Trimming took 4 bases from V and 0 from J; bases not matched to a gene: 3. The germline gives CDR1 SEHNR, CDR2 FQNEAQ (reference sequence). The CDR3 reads CASSSGQGDSGANVLTF. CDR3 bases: TGTGCCAGCAGCTCCGGACAGGGGGACTCTGGGGCCAACGTCCTGACTTTC.

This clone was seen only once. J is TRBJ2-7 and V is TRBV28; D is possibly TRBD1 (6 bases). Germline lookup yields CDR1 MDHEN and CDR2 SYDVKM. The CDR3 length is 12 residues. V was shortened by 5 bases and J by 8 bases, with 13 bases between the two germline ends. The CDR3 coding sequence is TGTGCCAGCAGTACTACGACAGGCAAGCAGTACTTC. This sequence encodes CASSTTTGKQYF.

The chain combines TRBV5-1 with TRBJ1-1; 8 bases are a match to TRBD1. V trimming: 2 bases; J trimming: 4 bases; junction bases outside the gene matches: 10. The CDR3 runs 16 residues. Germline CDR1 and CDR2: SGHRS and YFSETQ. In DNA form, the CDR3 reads TGCGCCAGCAGCTTCCGAACGGGGACAGGCATCACTGAAGCTTTCTTT. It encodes CASSFRTGTGITEAFF.

The CDR3 DNA reads as TGTGCCAGCAGCCCGTGGGACAGAAGACGAGGCTACACCTTC. Protein sequence: CASSPWDRRRGYTF. This rearrangement joins TRBV3-1 (or the pseudogene TRBV3-2) to TRBJ1-2, with 7 bases matching TRBD1. From germline, CDR1 is LGHDT and CDR2 YNNKEL (reference sequence). This CDR3 contains 14 residues. With 4 bases clipped from V and 8 bases from J, the junction kept 10 bases outside the gene matches.

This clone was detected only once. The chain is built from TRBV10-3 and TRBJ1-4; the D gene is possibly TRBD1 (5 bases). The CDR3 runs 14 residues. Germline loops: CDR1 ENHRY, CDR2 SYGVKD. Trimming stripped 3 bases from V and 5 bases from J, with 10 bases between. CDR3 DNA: TGTGCCATCAGTGAACGACAGTTCAATGAAAAACTGTTTTTT. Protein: CAISERQFNEKLFF.

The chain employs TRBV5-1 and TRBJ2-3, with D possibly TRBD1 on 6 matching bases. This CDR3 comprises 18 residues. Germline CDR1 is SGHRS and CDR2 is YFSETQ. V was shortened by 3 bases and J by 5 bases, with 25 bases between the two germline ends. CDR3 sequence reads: CASSSSYLGTPRGDTQYF. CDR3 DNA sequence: TGCGCCAGCAGCTCCTCCTACCTGGGGACACCCCGGGGAGATACGCAGTATTTT. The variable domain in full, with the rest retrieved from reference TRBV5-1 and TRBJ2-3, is KAGVTQTPRYLIKTRGQQVTLSCSPISGHRSVSWYQQTPGQGLQFLFEYFSETQRNKGNFPGRFSGRQFSNSRSEMNVSTLELGDSALYLCASSSSYLGTPRGDTQYFGPGTRLTVL.

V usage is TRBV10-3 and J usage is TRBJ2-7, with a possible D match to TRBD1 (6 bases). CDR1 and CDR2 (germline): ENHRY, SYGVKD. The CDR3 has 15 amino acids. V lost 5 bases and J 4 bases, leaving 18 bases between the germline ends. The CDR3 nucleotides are TGTGCCATCAGTTTCGGGCGGACAGATTTATACGAGCAGTACTTC. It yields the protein CAISFGRTDLYEQYF.

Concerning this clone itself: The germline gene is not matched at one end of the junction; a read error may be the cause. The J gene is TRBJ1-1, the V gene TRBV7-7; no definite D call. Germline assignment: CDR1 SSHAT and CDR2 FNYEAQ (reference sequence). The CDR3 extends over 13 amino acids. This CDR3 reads CASSLYAGSEAFF. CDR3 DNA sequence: TGTGCTAGCAGCCTGTACGCGGGATCTGAAGCTTTCTTT.

CDR3 in amino acids: CASSLAGDRTYEQYF. In nucleotides, the CDR3 is TGTGCCAGCAGCTTAGCCGGGGACAGAACCTACGAGCAGTACTTC. The rearrangement uses TRBV7-9 and TRBJ2-7, with TRBD1 matching 7 bases. CDR1 SEHNR and CDR2 FQNEAQ come from the germline V gene (reference sequence). This CDR3 region has 15 residues. The ends lost 0 bases at V and 2 bases at J; junction bases unmatched: 4.

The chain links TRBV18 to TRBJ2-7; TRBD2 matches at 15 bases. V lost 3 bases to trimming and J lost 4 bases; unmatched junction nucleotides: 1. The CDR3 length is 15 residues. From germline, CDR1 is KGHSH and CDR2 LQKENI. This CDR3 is CASSPGTSGGYEQYF. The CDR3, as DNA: TGTGCCAGCTCACCCGGGACTAGCGGGGGGTACGAGCAGTACTTC. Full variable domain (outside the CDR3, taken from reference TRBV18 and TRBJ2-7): NAGVMQNPRHLVRRRGQEARLRCSPMKGHSHVYWYRQLPEEGLKFMVYLQKENIIDESGMPKERFSAEFPKEGPSILRIQQVVRGDSAAYFCASSPGTSGGYEQYFGPGTRLTVT.

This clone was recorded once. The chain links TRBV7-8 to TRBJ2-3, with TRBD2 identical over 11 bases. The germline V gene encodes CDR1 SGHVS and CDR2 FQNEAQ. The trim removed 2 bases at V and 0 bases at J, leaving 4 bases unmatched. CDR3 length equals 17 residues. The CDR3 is CASSLLAGGGSTDTQYF. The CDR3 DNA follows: TGTGCCAGCAGCTTACTAGCGGGGGGCGGTAGCACAGATACGCAGTATTTT.

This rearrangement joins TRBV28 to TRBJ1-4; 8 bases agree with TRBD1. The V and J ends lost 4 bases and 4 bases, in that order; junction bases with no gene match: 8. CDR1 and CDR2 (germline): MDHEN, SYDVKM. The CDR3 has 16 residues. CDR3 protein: CASSSLGTGVNEKLFF. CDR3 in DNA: TGTGCCAGCAGTTCTCTCGGGACAGGTGTTAATGAAAAACTGTTTTTT.

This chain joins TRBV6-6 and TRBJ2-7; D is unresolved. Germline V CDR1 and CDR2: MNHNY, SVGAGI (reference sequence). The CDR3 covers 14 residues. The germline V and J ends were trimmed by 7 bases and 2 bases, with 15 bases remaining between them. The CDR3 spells CASNEQRFAYEQYF. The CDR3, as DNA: TGTGCCAGCAACGAACAACGATTTGCCTACGAGCAGTACTTC.

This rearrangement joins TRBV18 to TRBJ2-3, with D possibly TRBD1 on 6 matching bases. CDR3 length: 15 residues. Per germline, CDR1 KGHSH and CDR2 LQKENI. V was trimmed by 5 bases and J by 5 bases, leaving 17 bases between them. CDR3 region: CASSSPRQAVDTQYF. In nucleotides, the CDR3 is TGTGCCAGCTCATCTCCTCGACAGGCGGTAGATACGCAGTATTTT. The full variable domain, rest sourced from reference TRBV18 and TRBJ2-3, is NAGVMQNPRHLVRRRGQEARLRCSPMKGHSHVYWYRQLPEEGLKFMVYLQKENIIDESGMPKERFSAEFPKEGPSILRIQQVVRGDSAAYFCASSSPRQAVDTQYFGPGTRLTVL.

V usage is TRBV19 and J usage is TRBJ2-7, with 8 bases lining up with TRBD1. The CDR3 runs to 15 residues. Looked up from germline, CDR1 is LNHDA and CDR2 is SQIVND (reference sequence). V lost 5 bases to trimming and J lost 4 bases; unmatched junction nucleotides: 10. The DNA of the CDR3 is TGTGCCAGTAGTCAAGGACAGGGAAAAGCTTACGAGCAGTACTTC. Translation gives CASSQGQGKAYEQYF.